The 18 T cell receptor beta chains listed next were all sequenced from one sample in a study of shared clonotypes between healthy human individuals. TCRdb's table, derived via immunoSEQ multiplex PCR, lists solely in-frame clones and lacks some. The table shows more than 1.2 million clones, with approximately 98.5% occurring only once. The material sequenced was naive CD4+ T cells sorted from blood. Subset in this sample: CD45RA+ positively selected. All receptors derive from a man in his thirties or forties in good health.

V and J are TRBV10-3 and TRBJ2-6; 7 positions agree with TRBD1. The CDR3 totals 16 residues. Unmatched junction bases numbered 3, after V lost 4 bases and J lost 0 bases. Looked up from germline, CDR1 is ENHRY and CDR2 is SYGVKD. The CDR3 protein is CAISAGQSSGANVLTF. The CDR3 nucleotides are TGTGCCATCAGTGCGGGACAGTCCTCTGGGGCCAACGTCCTGACTTTC.

This clone was observed once. The same CDR3 also results from other DNA sequences found in this sample. The chain links TRBV18 to TRBJ2-3; D is ambiguous. V was cut by 6 bases and J by 2 bases, with 3 bases left in between. Germline lookup yields CDR1 KGHSH and CDR2 LQKENI. There are 11 residues in the CDR3. CDR3 amino acids: CASSLTDTQYF. The DNA of the CDR3 is TGTGCCAGCTCCCTCACAGATACGCAGTATTTT.

DNA of the CDR3: TGTGCCACCAGCAGAGATGGGAGCTCTGGAAACACCATATATTTT. It codes for CATSRDGSSGNTIYF. The V and J genes are TRBV15 and TRBJ1-3, with unresolved D. The CDR3 has 15 amino acids. Germline loops: CDR1 LNHNV, CDR2 YYDKDF (reference sequence). The ends were cut back, 0 bases at V and 0 bases at J, with 6 bases in the middle.

The rearrangement links TRBV19 to TRBJ1-4; 8 positions match TRBD1. CDR1 is LNHDA, CDR2 SQIVND, per germline (reference sequence). The V and J ends lost 1 base and 4 bases, in that order; junction bases with no gene match: 11. This CDR3 is 18 amino acids long. As DNA, the CDR3 is TGTGCCAGTAGTATAGGTCCCAGGGGGCGCTACGGTAATGAAAAACTGTTTTTT. It yields the protein CASSIGPRGRYGNEKLFF.

This clone was counted a single time. This chain uses TRBV27 with TRBJ2-3; D unclear. This CDR3 contains 15 residues. V gave up 6 bases and J gave up 0 bases, with 13 bases separating them. From germline, CDR1 is MNHEY and CDR2 SMNVEV (reference sequence). CDR3 bases: TGTGCCAGCAGCCAACTTAAGATTAGCACAGATACGCAGTATTTT. Protein: CASSQLKISTDTQYF.

The CDR3, as DNA: TGTGCCAGCAGTTACCGGCGTTTCGGGACCACATACGAGCAGTACTTC. Its translation is CASSYRRFGTTYEQYF. The chain combines TRBV6-5 with TRBJ2-7, with D perhaps matching TRBD1 or TRBD2 (5 bases each). Trimming shortened V by 2 bases and J by 4 bases, and 18 bases separated the two germline ends. This CDR3 has 16 amino acids. Germline V lookup: CDR1 MNHEY, CDR2 SVGAGI.

CDR3 nucleotides: TGTGCCAGCAGCGTAACCGGGGACACCTTATACGAGCAGTACTTC. As protein: CASSVTGDTLYEQYF. This chain joins TRBV9 and TRBJ2-7, with D perhaps matching TRBD1 (6 bases). Trimming shortened V by 1 base and J by 4 bases, and 15 bases separated the two germline ends. Germline lookup yields CDR1 SGDLS and CDR2 YYNGEE. The length of the CDR3 is 15 residues.

V and J are TRBV10-3 and TRBJ2-2; 13 positions match TRBD2. The CDR3 totals 16 residues. The V segment lost 11 bases and the J segment 6 bases; nucleotides outside the gene matches: 12. The germline CDR1 and CDR2 sequences are ENHRY and SYGVKD. For the CDR3, the DNA is TGTGCCGCCCTAGGGACTAGCGGGAAGGGGTCCGGGGAGCTGTTTTTT. Translation gives CAALGTSGKGSGELFF.

The rearrangement uses TRBV20-1 and TRBJ2-7; D gene ambiguous. Trimming removed 3 bases at V and 5 bases at J, with 8 bases between. The CDR3 is made up of 11 amino acids. CDR1 and CDR2 (germline): DFQATT, SNEGSKA (reference sequence). The CDR3 DNA sequence: TGCAGTGCTAGTAACGACCACGAGCAGTACTTC. Translation: CSASNDHEQYF.

This clone appeared once. J is TRBJ2-1 and V is TRBV5-1; the D is unclear. Germline-derived CDR1 and CDR2 are SGHRS and YFSETQ. V was clipped by 1 base and J by 10 bases, with 18 bases between them. CDR3 size: 15 residues. Here the CDR3 reads CASSLLATYTEEQFF. CDR3 nucleotide sequence: TGCGCCAGCAGCTTGCTGGCTACCTATACGGAAGAGCAGTTCTTC.

This clone was observed a few times. This sequence joins TRBV7-9 and TRBJ2-6, with TRBD1 matching 9 bases. The germline V gene encodes CDR1 SEHNR and CDR2 FQNEAQ (reference sequence). This CDR3 spans 18 amino acids. V gave up 2 bases and J gave up 2 bases; unmatched junction bases: 7. The CDR3 here is CASSLMGTGKAGANVLTF. DNA for the CDR3: TGTGCCAGCAGCTTAATGGGGACAGGGAAAGCTGGGGCCAACGTCCTGACTTTC.

The chain recombines TRBV28 with TRBJ2-7; possible D gene TRBD2, 7 bases. Germline values: CDR1 MDHEN, CDR2 SYDVKM. The V gene lost 6 bases and the J gene lost 7 bases, with 25 bases spanning the gap. The CDR3 length is 16 residues. The CDR3 here is CASSPGGLARAREQYF. DNA for the CDR3: TGTGCCAGCAGCCCCGGGGGGCTAGCGAGAGCAAGGGAGCAGTACTTC.

The CDR3 reads CASSLRQGLGEQYF. CDR3 DNA sequence: TGTGCCAGCAGCTTACGACAGGGCCTAGGCGAGCAGTACTTC. The V and J genes are TRBV7-8 and TRBJ2-7; 7 nucleotides line up with TRBD1. This CDR3 is built from 14 residues. Germline V gene lookup returns CDR1 SGHVS and CDR2 FQNEAQ. V lost 2 bases to trimming and J lost 6 bases; unmatched junction nucleotides: 7.

The CDR3 coding sequence is TGCGCCAGCAGCCTCTCATTAGCGGTCCTCTCCTACAATGAGCAGTTCTTC. Translation: CASSLSLAVLSYNEQFF. The J gene is TRBJ2-1, the V gene TRBV5-1; tentative D call: TRBD2 (6 bases). The V end lost 4 bases, the J end lost 0 bases, and 17 bases lay between the germline ends. Germline V gene data show CDR1 as SGHRS and CDR2 as YFSETQ. The CDR3 is made up of 17 amino acids.

The chain is built from TRBV28 and TRBJ1-5; D gene ambiguous. CDR3 length equals 15 residues. V was trimmed by 5 bases and J by 3 bases, leaving 14 bases between them. CDR1 and CDR2 (germline): MDHEN, SYDVKM. CDR3 DNA sequence: TGTGCCAGCAGTCCACAAGTCCAGACCAATCAGCCCCAGCATTTT. Translated, it gives CASSPQVQTNQPQHF.

The chain uses TRBV5-4 and TRBJ2-1; D is possibly TRBD2 (6 bases). This CDR3 is built from 16 residues. The germline V gene has CDR1 SGHNT and CDR2 YYREEE (reference sequence). V lost 4 bases and J 6 bases, leaving 20 bases between the germline ends. CDR3 DNA: TGTGCCAGCAGCCAGAGGACTACCTCTCCAGGCAATGAGCAGTTCTTC. It translates to CASSQRTTSPGNEQFF.

V and J are TRBV5-8 and TRBJ1-5; D gene uncertain. The CDR3 sequence is 15 residues long. In germline, CDR1 is SGHTS, CDR2 YDEGEE. The ends were cut back, 6 bases at V and 2 bases at J, with 15 bases in the middle. CDR3 nucleotide sequence: TGTGCCAGCACATTGGGAGGTGGGGGCAATCAGCCCCAGCATTTT. It is translated as CASTLGGGGNQPQHF.

The chain links TRBV30 to TRBJ2-7; a weak D match, TRBD2 (6 bases). This CDR3 comprises 15 residues. Germline V gene data show CDR1 as GTSNPN and CDR2 as SVGIG (reference sequence). Deletions cut 1 base from V and 3 bases from J, with 16 bases between. The CDR3, as DNA: TGTGCCTGGAGTGGTGGGGAGGTAATGAGCTACGAGCAGTACTTC. It is translated as CAWSGGEVMSYEQYF.